This T cell receptor (beta chain) was documented in a study of graft-versus-host responses after intestinal transplantation. Study-level background: Recipients had multivisceral, liver-intestinal, or isolated intestinal transplants.

To note about this clone: What it binds is unknown.

Measured with immunoSEQ multiplex PCR; TCRdb has only the in-frame clones, and not every one. The table records approximately 130,000 clones, roughly nine tenths of them present only once. Here the sequenced sample was unstimulated CD4+ T cells sorted from spleen or lymph node cells, taken before intestinal transplant. This TCR was recovered from a human donor who received an intestinal transplant.

The CDR3: CAWSMGGNQPQHF. In DNA form, the CDR3 reads TGTGCCTGGAGTATGGGGGGCAATCAGCCCCAGCATTTT. The genes are TRBV30 and TRBJ1-5; possibly TRBD1 for D (5 bases). Germline V gene data show CDR1 as GTSNPN and CDR2 as SVGIG (reference sequence). Trimming stripped 2 bases from V and 2 bases from J, with 7 bases between. The CDR3 spans 13 residues.